This TCR beta chain appears in the sequencing data of a study of graft-versus-host responses after intestinal transplantation. General study points: Peak circulating GvH clone levels tracked with early post-transplant HvG declines. Some GvH clones were seen earlier in gut or blood, suggesting intestinal origin.

A remark on this clone: Its target is not known.

The data were produced by immunoSEQ multiplex PCR, yet TCRdb's version contains in-frame clones alone and is incomplete. The sample shows about 50,000 clones, nearly 95% of them seen only once. The CDR3 loop spans 15 amino acids. V shed 4 bases, J shed 5 bases, and the junction held 4 bases outside the gene matches. Germline CDR1 LNHDA, CDR2 SQIVND (reference sequence). The receptor was derived from a human donor who was the organ donor for an intestinal transplant. The J gene is TRBJ1-6, the V gene TRBV19; 8 bases map to TRBD1. The sample was unstimulated CD4+ T cells sorted from spleen or lymph node cells, taken before transplant. CDR3 nucleotides: TGTGCCAGTAGTAGGGGGACAGGTGATAATTCACCCCTCCACTTT. This sequence encodes CASSRGTGDNSPLHF.